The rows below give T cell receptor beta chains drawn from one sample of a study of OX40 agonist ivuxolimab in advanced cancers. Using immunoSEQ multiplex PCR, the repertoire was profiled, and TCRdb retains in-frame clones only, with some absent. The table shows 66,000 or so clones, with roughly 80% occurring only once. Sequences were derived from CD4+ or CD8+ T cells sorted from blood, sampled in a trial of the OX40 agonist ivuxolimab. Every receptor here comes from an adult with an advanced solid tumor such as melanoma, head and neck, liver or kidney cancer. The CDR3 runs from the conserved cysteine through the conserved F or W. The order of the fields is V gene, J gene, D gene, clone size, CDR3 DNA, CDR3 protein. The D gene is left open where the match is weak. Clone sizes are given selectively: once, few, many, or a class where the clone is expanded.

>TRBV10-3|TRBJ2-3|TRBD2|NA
TGTGCCACGACCCCGGGACTAGCGGGGGGGAACACAGATACGCAGTATTTT
CATTPGLAGGNTDTQYF
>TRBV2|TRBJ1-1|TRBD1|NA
TGTGCCAGCAAAAGGGAGGGGGCGAGGTCTGAAGCTTTCTTT
CASKREGARSEAFF
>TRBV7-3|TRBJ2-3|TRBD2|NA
TGTGCCAGCAGCTTAACCCCAAGTGCGGGGGACCTCACAGATACGCAGTATTTT
CASSLTPSAGDLTDTQYF
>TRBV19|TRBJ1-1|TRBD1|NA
TGTGCCAGTAGTGTACGACAGGGGGCTGACACTGAAGCTTTCTTT
CASSVRQGADTEAFF
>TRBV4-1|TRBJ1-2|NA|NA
TGCGCCAGCAGCCTCACGTTTCGGTGGGATGGCTACACCTTC
CASSLTFRWDGYTF
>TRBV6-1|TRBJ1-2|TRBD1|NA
TGTGCCAGCAGTGAAGACAGGGGTAACTATGGCTACACCTTC
CASSEDRGNYGYTF
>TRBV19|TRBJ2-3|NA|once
TGTGCCAGTAGAGGAGTAATCGATACGCAGTATTTT
CASRGVIDTQYF
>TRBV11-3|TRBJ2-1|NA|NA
TGTGCCAGCAGCCCCTCCAACAATGAGCAGTTCTTC
CASSPSNNEQFF
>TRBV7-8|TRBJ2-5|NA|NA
TGTGCCAGCAGCTTAGGGGCCTTTGTCGAGGGGACCCAGTACTTC
CASSLGAFVEGTQYF
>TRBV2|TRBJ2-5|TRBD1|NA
TGTGCCAGCAGTTACCGGGACAGCCAAGAGACCCAGTACTTC
CASSYRDSQETQYF
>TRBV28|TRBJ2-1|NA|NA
TGTGCCAGCACTCCCCGGAGGGTTGAGGATGAGCAGTTCTTC
CASTPRRVEDEQFF